A single sample gave rise to the 19 T cell receptor beta chains below, sequenced in a study of blood T cell repertoires in COVID-19. The table came from immunoSEQ multiplex PCR; TCRdb's copy has only in-frame clones and leaves some out. Among some 300,000 clones, 85% to 90% were seen once, and the ten largest hold about 1%. The sample comprised peripheral blood. The receptors were sampled from a woman aged 40-49 years with COVID-19, enrolled during active disease.

A note on this clone: The sample carries other DNA sequences with the same CDR3. The chain joins TRBV7-9 to TRBJ1-5; D is ambiguous. From germline, CDR1 is SEHNR and CDR2 FQNEAQ (reference sequence). V lost 1 base and J lost 5, with 3 bases in between. The CDR3 has 12 amino acids. CDR3 nucleotides: TGTGCCAGCAGCTTAGTAGATCAGCCCCAGCATTTT. Translated, it gives CASSLVDQPQHF.

The chain recombines TRBV5-1 with TRBJ2-3; TRBD2 matches 8 bases. CDR1 SGHRS and CDR2 YFSETQ come from the germline V gene. J was trimmed by 5 bases and V by 6 bases; bases with no gene match: 5. The CDR3 length is 13 residues. In DNA form, the CDR3 reads TGCGCCAGCAAGCTAGCGGGTAGAGATACGCAGTATTTT. It codes for CASKLAGRDTQYF.

The chain couples TRBV6-4 to TRBJ2-1; 8 bases fit TRBD1. CDR1 MRHNA and CDR2 SNTAGT come from the germline V gene. There are 13 residues in the CDR3. Losses at the gene ends were 5 bases for V and 7 bases for J; bases not matched to a gene: 4. The CDR3 DNA sequence: TGTGCCAGCAGTTCGACAGGGGAGAATGAGCAGTTCTTC. Translation gives CASSSTGENEQFF.

The count of this clone is one. The chain's CDR3 is CASSLASGTNYGYTF. CDR3 DNA sequence: TGTGCCAGCAGCTTAGCGTCCGGGACTAACTATGGCTACACCTTC. The rearrangement joins TRBV7-6 to TRBJ1-2; D gene uncertain. The CDR3 is 15 amino acids. V was clipped by 0 bases and J by 0 bases, with 8 bases between them. Germline lookup yields CDR1 SGHVS and CDR2 FNYEAQ.

The chain has TRBV18 and TRBJ2-1; D is unclear. In germline, CDR1 is KGHSH, CDR2 LQKENI. V was pared by 3 bases and J by 9 bases, with 9 bases between. The CDR3 covers 12 residues. The CDR3 nucleotides read TGTGCCAGCTCACCTCTAGTTGTTGAGCAGTTCTTC. This encodes CASSPLVVEQFF. Full variable domain (missing parts from reference TRBV18 and TRBJ2-1): NAGVMQNPRHLVRRRGQEARLRCSPMKGHSHVYWYRQLPEEGLKFMVYLQKENIIDESGMPKERFSAEFPKEGPSILRIQQVVRGDSAAYFCASSPLVVEQFFGPGTRLTVL.

The chain links TRBV6-2 or TRBV6-3 to TRBJ2-3; TRBD2 might be the D (6 bases). The germline V gene encodes CDR1 MNHEY and CDR2 SVGEGT. The CDR3 is made up of 16 amino acids. V was shortened by 5 bases and J by 4 bases, with 19 bases between the two germline ends. In DNA, the CDR3 is TGTGCCAGCAGTCGGGGCTTCGGGTCGGGGGCAGATACGCAGTATTTT. It is translated as CASSRGFGSGADTQYF.

This clone was observed a single time. The CDR3 reads CASSFLAGLDNEQFF. In DNA form, the CDR3 reads TGTGCCAGCAGTTTCCTAGCGGGCCTAGACAATGAGCAGTTCTTC. The V gene is TRBV28, the J gene TRBJ2-1, with 8 bases lining up with TRBD2. Per germline, CDR1 MDHEN and CDR2 SYDVKM. The ends lost 3 bases at V and 5 bases at J; junction bases unmatched: 6. The CDR3 runs to 15 residues.

The genes are TRBV4-3 and TRBJ2-7, with D tentatively TRBD1 (5 bases). The CDR3 runs to 16 residues. V was clipped by 1 base and J by 0 bases, with 13 bases between them. Germline-derived CDR1 and CDR2 are LGHNA and YSLEER. This CDR3 reads CASSQVGAQSSYEQYF. DNA for the CDR3: TGCGCCAGCAGCCAAGTTGGGGCCCAGTCCTCCTACGAGCAGTACTTC.

The CDR3 DNA reads as TGTGCCAGCAACGAGGCGATATATAACTATGGCTACACCTTC. Translated: CASNEAIYNYGYTF. This chain connects TRBV6-5 to TRBJ1-2; D gene ambiguous. In germline, CDR1 is MNHEY, CDR2 SVGAGI. Trimming stripped 7 bases from V and 1 base from J, with 13 bases between. The CDR3 length is 14 residues.

This rearrangement joins TRBV7-8 to TRBJ2-1; D remains ambiguous. The CDR3 extends over 13 amino acids. CDR1 is SGHVS and CDR2 is FQNEAQ in the germline V gene. V gave up 5 bases and J gave up 10 bases, with 15 bases separating them. CDR3 bases: TGTGCCAGCAGCCCGTGGATCCTCGGGGAGCAGTTCTTC. Amino acid sequence: CASSPWILGEQFF.

Concerning this clone itself: The sample carries other DNA sequences with the same CDR3. The V gene is TRBV6-5, the J gene TRBJ1-1; D is perhaps TRBD1 (5 bases). Trimming pared 5 bases from V and 5 bases from J, leaving 9 bases between. The CDR3 is 12 amino acids. Germline assignment: CDR1 MNHEY and CDR2 SVGAGI. The CDR3 reads CASSRGGTEAFF. The CDR3, as DNA: TGTGCCAGCAGTCGGGGGGGGACTGAAGCTTTCTTT.

The chain joins TRBV28 to TRBJ2-7, with TRBD2 as a possible D gene (6 bases). With 3 bases removed from V and 1 base from J, the gap between germline ends came to 13 bases. This CDR3 is built from 15 residues. The germline gives CDR1 MDHEN, CDR2 SYDVKM. The chain's CDR3 is CASSFRPSESYEQYF. Here the CDR3 DNA reads TGTGCCAGCAGTTTTCGGCCTAGCGAATCCTACGAGCAGTACTTC.

The count of this clone is one. The rearrangement joins TRBV7-3 to TRBJ2-1; TRBD2 aligns across 7 bases. The CDR3 loop spans 15 amino acids. Unmatched junction bases numbered 6, after V lost 3 bases and J lost 4 bases. From germline, CDR1 is SGHTA and CDR2 FQGTGA. The DNA of the CDR3 is TGTGCCAGCAGCTTCGGACTAGTTGCGTACAATGAGCAGTTCTTC. Its protein is CASSFGLVAYNEQFF.

There are a few counts of this clone. The chain combines TRBV6-6 with TRBJ2-2; D is unclear. Germline CDR1 and CDR2: MNHNY and SVGAGI (reference sequence). The V end was cut by 0 bases, the J end by 5 bases, with 4 bases between. The length of the CDR3 is 13 residues. CDR3 loop: CASSYSRTGELFF. The CDR3, as DNA: TGTGCCAGCAGTTACTCGAGAACCGGGGAGCTGTTTTTT.

This rearrangement joins TRBV5-1 to TRBJ1-6; D is possibly TRBD1 (5 bases). Trimming shortened V by 0 bases and J by 5 bases, and 9 bases separated the two germline ends. The length of the CDR3 is 15 residues. The germline CDR1 and CDR2 sequences are SGHRS and YFSETQ. The CDR3 nucleotides read TGCGCCAGCAGCTTGGCCGGGACTAATAATTCACCCCTCCACTTT. Protein product: CASSLAGTNNSPLHF.

V gene TRBV18 combines with J gene TRBJ1-1; D perhaps matches TRBD1 (6 bases). Per germline, CDR1 KGHSH and CDR2 LQKENI. V dropped 2 bases and J dropped 5 bases, with 21 bases sitting between them. This CDR3 spans 17 amino acids. CDR3 nucleotides: TGTGCCAGCTCACCATTTTATGCGGGGGGCATTGAGACTGAAGCTTTCTTT. The encoded protein is CASSPFYAGGIETEAFF.

This chain connects TRBV10-3 to TRBJ2-2, with TRBD1 identical over 7 bases. The V segment lost 7 bases and the J segment 4 bases; nucleotides outside the gene matches: 9. The germline CDR1 and CDR2 sequences are ENHRY and SYGVKD. The CDR3 contains 15 residues. This chain's CDR3 is CAITEGAPGTGELFF. The CDR3 DNA sequence: TGTGCCATCACCGAGGGGGCGCCGGGCACCGGGGAGCTGTTTTTT.

The gene calls are TRBV24-1 and TRBJ2-3; 8 bases match TRBD1. J gave up 1 base and V 4 bases, and 18 bases lay outside the gene matches. The CDR3 is made up of 20 amino acids. Germline assignment: CDR1 KGHDR and CDR2 SFDVKD. CDR3 coding DNA: TGTGCCACCAGTGAGAGAGCCGGGACAGGAGGGCGATACCGCACAGATACGCAGTATTTT. Encoded protein: CATSERAGTGGRYRTDTQYF.

This clone was seen just once. The chain has TRBV4-3 and TRBJ2-7, with TRBD1 matching over 8 bases. CDR1 is LGHNA, CDR2 YSLEER, per germline. The CDR3 contains 18 residues. Losses at the gene ends were 1 base for V and 6 bases for J; bases not matched to a gene: 17. The CDR3 is CASSQVHRGGTGGREQYF. In DNA form, the CDR3 reads TGCGCCAGCAGCCAAGTTCACCGAGGCGGGACAGGTGGGCGCGAGCAGTACTTC.